This T cell receptor beta chain is drawn from a study of cytomegalovirus exposure and HLA in healthy donors. Both 60 Vbeta primers and 13 Jbeta primers went into the PCR. Measured with immunoSEQ multiplex PCR; TCRdb has only the in-frame clones, and not every one. The sample shows 130,000 to 150,000 clones, 80% to 90% of them seen only once. The germline CDR1 and CDR2 sequences are MNHEY and SVGAGI. CDR3 length: 16 residues. Losses at the gene ends were 4 bases for V and 11 bases for J; bases not matched to a gene: 10. Findings of the study overall: Differences between HLA loci emerged in a later analysis of TCR association rates, with DRB1 most and HLA-C fewest. A likely sequencing artifact accounted for one observed cluster of highly shared sequence variants. Most of the CMV-associated TCR beta chains (in a later analysis) appeared to be HLA-restricted. Several of the most significant clusters appeared, in a later analysis, to be linked to common viral pathogens.

This clone was seen more than once but under ten times. Its target is not known. Sequenced: PBMCs. This clonotype was obtained from a boy younger than 10 in good health and CMV-seronegative. This rearrangement joins TRBV6-5 to TRBJ2-1; 14 bases line up with TRBD2. Here the CDR3 DNA reads TGTGCCAGCAGTTCACAAAGGGGACTAGCGGGAGTAAAGCAGTTCTTC. This translates into CASSSQRGLAGVKQFF.